This T cell receptor beta chain was profiled in a study of cytomegalovirus exposure and HLA in healthy donors (dated by TCRdb to about 2017). For the wider study: According to an earlier analysis of 587 of the donors, about 179 million T cells yielded some 110 million unique TCR beta sequences and around 300 Gb of sequence data. Approximately 300 gigabases of sequencing data and tens of millions of unique TCR sequences were included in an early release covering 550 to 650 HLA-typed donors. Of the roughly 400 genotyped donors, around 81% fell in the genetic ancestry cluster associated with self-reported Caucasian donors. The study was designed to test whether signatures of past pathogen exposure could be identified by cataloging public T cell receptors. The T cell repertoires of several hundred subjects were profiled by immunosequencing and related to cytomegalovirus serostatus. Besides the first cohort of 550 to 750 subjects, a separate validation cohort made up of about 120 different subjects was used. The study combined high-throughput TCR immunosequencing, statistical association of individual TCRs with disease status, and machine learning to predict cytomegalovirus infection status. In a later analysis, previously published TCR beta repertoires from 550 to 750 donors were re-analyzed and high-resolution HLA genotyping was added so that TCR occurrence patterns could be studied. Rather than drawing on any new phenotypic data, the later analysis identified candidate immune exposures from TCR beta sequences and the way those sequences occurred across donors. An earlier analysis of some 600 of the donors applied high-throughput TCR beta sequencing to assess whether each TCR beta V gene segment acted as functional or pseudogenic. Alongside the repertoire data, information on donor age, sex, ethnicity and CMV serostatus was compiled. Genome-wide SNP genotypes for about 55% of the 666 donors were used in a later genetic analysis, which treated that subset as a discovery cohort. All discovery cohort repertoires had been generated on a single sequencing platform. Class I and class II HLA loci were covered by the typing at four-digit resolution. The number of donors typed differed by locus, with about 629-630 for A, B, C, DRB1 and DQB1, 522 for DQA1, nearly 610 for DPA1, and some 440 for DPB1. Because of strong linkage in the cohort, roughly five DR-DQ haplotypes were treated as single units for association and clustering. Across 300 to 400 genotyped donors of the cohort, an average of approximately 200,000 unique TCR beta nucleotide sequences per donor were sequenced, and approximately 17% of those sequences were non-productive. The study at large found these results: In a later analysis, TCR association rates were found to vary across HLA loci, with the most associated TCRs seen for DRB1 alleles and the fewest for HLA-C alleles. Most CMV-associated TCR beta chains appeared to be HLA-restricted in a later analysis, and the HLA associations seemed to be driven largely by CMV exposure. The study gave a list of about 170 TCR beta chains associated with cytomegalovirus. In vitro tests confirmed that a few of the cytomegalovirus-associated TCR beta chains recognize cytomegalovirus antigens. A further reported finding was that TCR beta sequences accurately predicted the HLA-A and HLA-B alleles for most subjects in the first cohort. Correlated functional status among segregating V segments might be attributable to linkage disequilibrium, but an unknown experimental factor could not be ruled out. Immune exposure information for the cohort was limited to CMV serostatus. The presence/absence analyses assumed that sequencing depth was roughly uniform across donors, and that assumption may not be true. In a later analysis, HLA-associated TCR beta chains showed more clonal expansion and lower generation probabilities than non-associated chains that were equally common. The earlier analysis of 587 of the donors excluded over 15 rarely observed V segments, including chromosome 9 orphons, because counts were too low. HLA typing was unavailable for some donors at each locus, so association tests used only the typed subset. Most TCR sequences were observed very rarely across donors, whereas some public TCRs were present in many individuals. When HLA alleles, especially DR and DQ, strongly co-occurred, attributing TCR associations to individual alleles was difficult. Cytomegalovirus status was reported to be diagnosed by the classifier with high specificity and sensitivity in both the original and validation cohorts. The 87-base-pair reads could not distinguish some IMGT-functional V segments, including TRBV6-2 and TRBV6-3, so those segments were excluded. The sequencing pipeline was judged likely to have produced a cluster of highly shared sequence variants as a technical artifact. According to the authors, the approach could potentially be generalized to other disease states and immunological phenotypes. Several of the top co-occurrence clusters appeared to be linked to parvovirus B19, influenza, CMV and Epstein-Barr virus, according to a later analysis. According to a later genetic analysis, donors in an Asian-associated ancestry cluster had fewer N-insertions in productive TCRs than the approximately 650-donor mean. A later analysis associated some 17,000 TCR beta sequences with specific HLA alleles at a false discovery rate of 0.05. V-gene and J-gene trimming of TCR beta chains was associated with a missense DCLRE1C variant in a later genetic analysis, and the association was replicated in an independent cohort. In an earlier analysis of 587 of the donors, most TCR beta V segments appeared in productive rearrangements about 87% or about 30% of the time, broadly matching IMGT annotations. This cohort had only TCR beta chains sequenced, and the lack of alpha or paired-chain data limited which features could be detected.

The CDR3 runs 13 residues from the cysteine to the phenylalanine. The DNA shown is the 39-base CDR3, in frame from base 1. V is clipped by 2 bases and J by 4 bases, and the sequence between their germline boundaries is 10 bases long. Looking up the germline V gene yields CDR1 SQVTM and CDR2 ANQGSEA. Details on this clone: Its specific antigen is unknown. It has no much larger one-base neighbor in the sample; base qualities were not kept.

The cohort comprised fewer than 750 healthy bone marrow donors. Cohort members were all nominally healthy when sampled, although unrecorded immune exposures were likely present. The donor tested CMV seronegative, placing the donor among the 300 to 400 seronegative members of the cohort. Each donor provided a peripheral blood sample, and peripheral blood mononuclear cells were used for TCR beta sequencing. Genomic DNA was extracted from the blood cell samples with the Qiagen DNeasy Blood Extraction Kit. Libraries came from the immunoSEQ multiplex PCR assay. For the multiplex PCR, a mixture combining 60 forward primers for TCR Vbeta segments and 13 reverse primers for TCR Jbeta segments was used. The CDR3 region of rearranged TCR beta genes was amplified from genomic DNA with a multiplex PCR assay. The amplified TCR beta libraries were sequenced on the Illumina HiSeq System as 87-base-pair reads. As for the authors' bioinformatics: In a later analysis, roughly 80 million unique TCR beta chains were counted across the 650 to 700 repertoires, and roughly 11 million of these chains were shared by at least two donors. Raw reads were error-corrected and collapsed into unique sequences with a nearest-neighbor algorithm that merged closely related sequences to remove PCR and sequencing errors. V, D and J gene segments were assigned by aligning CDR3 sequences to IMGT reference sequences. For a sequence to be retained, a match of at least six nucleotides was required to both a V gene segment and a J gene segment. Rearrangements were classified as productive when the CDR3 lacked stop codons and remained in frame with V and J, and all other rearrangements were classified as non-productive. CDR3 was defined by IMGT convention, running from the second conserved V-encoded cysteine to the conserved J-encoded phenylalanine. The earlier analysis of about 610 of the donors excluded any sequence lacking an unambiguous match to a single V gene segment. An earlier analysis of a few hundred of the donors classified V segments as functional when productive rearrangements were above 56.7% and as segregating when the standard deviation between donors was above 5%. A statistical classification framework was developed to diagnose cytomegalovirus status using the catalog of TCR beta chain sequences. In a later analysis, V and J genes were assigned by comparing TCR nucleotide sequences against IMGT/GENE-DB human TR gene sequences. A later analysis assigned CDR3 sequences and most-parsimonious VDJ recombination scenarios with the TCRdist pipeline. In a later analysis, every TCR beta chain was defined by the combination of its CDR3 amino acid sequence and its V-gene family, and reads without a unique V-gene family were dropped. As a way to deal with suspected cross-contamination and a sequencing artifact, a later analysis dropped 450 to 700 nucleotide sequences that were highly shared and had low generation probability. For each public chain, a later analysis derived a clonal expansion index from normalized ranks of inferred template counts within each repertoire. A later analysis computed generation probabilities with a VDJ recombination model fitted to out-of-frame rearrangements, and checked the results against IGoR. In a later analysis, hypergeometric tests were used to score TCR-TCR, TCR-HLA and TCR-CMV co-occurrence, with a repertoire-size bias correction applied to TCR pairs. False discovery rates were estimated in a later analysis by permuting HLA or CMV assignments 20 times. In a later analysis, co-occurring TCRs were grouped using DBSCAN, with TCRdist sequence similarity added in when clustering inside HLA-allele-positive subsets. Repertoires with fewer than 30,000 or more than 120,000 public chains were left out of co-occurrence clustering, as were about 5 repertoires with anomalous nucleotide sharing. Entries here come from immuneACCESS through TCRdb and include only in-frame sequences with V and J called. Some clones fail to appear in such tables; in the studies checked, an unresolved V gene covers under half of the shortfall, and the cause of the remainder is unknown. The V and J calls and the clone size are those of that table, but D and trimming were determined from the DNA. For this sample the table gives fewer than 150,000 clones, of which over 60% were detected only once. The ten largest clonotypes hold under 2.5% of the sample.

The source of this sequence is a man younger than 40 in good health and CMV-seronegative. The chain links TRBV29-1 with TRBJ2-3, and possibly TRBD2, on 5 matching bases. Material for sequencing was PBMCs. The CDR3 is CSVEREIADTQYF. The DNA is TGCAGCGTTGAAAGGGAGATAGCAGATACGCAGTATTTT.